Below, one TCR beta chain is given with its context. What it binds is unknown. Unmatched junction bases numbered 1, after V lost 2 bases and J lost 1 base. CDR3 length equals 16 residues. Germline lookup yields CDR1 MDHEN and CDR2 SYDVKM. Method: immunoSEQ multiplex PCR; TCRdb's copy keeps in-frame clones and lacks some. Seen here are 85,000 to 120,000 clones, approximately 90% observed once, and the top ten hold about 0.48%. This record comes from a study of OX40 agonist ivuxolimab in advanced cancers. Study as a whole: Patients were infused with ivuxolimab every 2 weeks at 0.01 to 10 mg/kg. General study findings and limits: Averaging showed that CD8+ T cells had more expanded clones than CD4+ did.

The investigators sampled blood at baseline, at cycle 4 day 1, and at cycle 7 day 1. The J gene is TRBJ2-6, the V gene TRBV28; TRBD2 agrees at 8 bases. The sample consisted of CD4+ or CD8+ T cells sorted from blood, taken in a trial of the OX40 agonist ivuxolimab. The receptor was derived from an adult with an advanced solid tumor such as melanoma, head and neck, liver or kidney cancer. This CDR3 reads CASSLIAGSGANVLTF. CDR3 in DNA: TGTGCCAGCAGTTTAATAGCGGGATCTGGGGCCAACGTCCTGACTTTC.